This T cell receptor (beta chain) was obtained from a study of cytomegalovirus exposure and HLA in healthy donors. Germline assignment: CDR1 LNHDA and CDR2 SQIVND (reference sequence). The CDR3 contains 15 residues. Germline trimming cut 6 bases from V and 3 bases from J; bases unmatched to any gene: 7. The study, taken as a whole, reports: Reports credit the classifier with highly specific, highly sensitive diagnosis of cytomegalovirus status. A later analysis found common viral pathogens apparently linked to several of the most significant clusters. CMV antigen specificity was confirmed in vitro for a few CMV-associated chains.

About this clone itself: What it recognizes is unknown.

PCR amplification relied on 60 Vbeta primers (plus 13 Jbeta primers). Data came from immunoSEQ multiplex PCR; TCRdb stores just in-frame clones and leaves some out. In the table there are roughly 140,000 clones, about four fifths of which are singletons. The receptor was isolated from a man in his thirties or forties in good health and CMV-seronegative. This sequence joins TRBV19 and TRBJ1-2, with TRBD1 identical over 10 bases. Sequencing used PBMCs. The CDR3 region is CASRDLTGGDYGYTF. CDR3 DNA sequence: TGTGCCAGTAGGGACTTGACAGGGGGCGACTATGGCTACACCTTC. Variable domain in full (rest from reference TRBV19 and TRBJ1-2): DGGITQSPKYLFRKEGQNVTLSCEQNLNHDAMYWYRQDPGQGLRLIYYSQIVNDFQKGDIAEGYSVSREKKESFPLTVTSAQKNPTAFYLCASRDLTGGDYGYTFGSGTRLTVV.